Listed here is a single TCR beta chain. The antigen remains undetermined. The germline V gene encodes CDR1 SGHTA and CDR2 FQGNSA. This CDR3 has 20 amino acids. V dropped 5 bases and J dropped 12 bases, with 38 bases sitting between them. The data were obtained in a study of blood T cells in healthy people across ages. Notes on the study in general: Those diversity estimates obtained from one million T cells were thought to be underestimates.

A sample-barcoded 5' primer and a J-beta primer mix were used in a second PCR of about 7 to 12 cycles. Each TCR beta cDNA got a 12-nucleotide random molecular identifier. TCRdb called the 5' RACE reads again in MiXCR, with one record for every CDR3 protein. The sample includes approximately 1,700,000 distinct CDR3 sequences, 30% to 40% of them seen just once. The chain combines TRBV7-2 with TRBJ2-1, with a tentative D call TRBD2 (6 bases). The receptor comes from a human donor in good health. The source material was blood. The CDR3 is CASSPWGSGLTLRGYLRQFF. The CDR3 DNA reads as TGTGCCAGCAGCCCCTGGGGTTCGGGACTCACGCTAAGGGGCTATTTAAGGCAGTTCTTC.